This T cell receptor (beta chain) derives from a study of T cells in Graves' hyperthyroidism and ophthalmopathy. RNA transcripts gave rise to amplified TCR beta CDR3 regions. With the HTBI primer set, the TCR CDR3 went through a first round of RT-PCR. TCRdb re-derived calls from the multiplex PCR reads in MiXCR, one entry per CDR3 protein. Of roughly 300,000 distinct CDR3 sequences detected, 21% appear once; the ten largest clones hold around 48%. Germline V lookup: CDR1 SGDLS, CDR2 YYNGEE. CDR3 length: 15 residues. Losses at the gene ends were 4 bases for V and 7 bases for J; bases not matched to a gene: 11.

The gene calls are TRBV9 and TRBJ1-2; 9 nucleotides match TRBD1. This receptor was obtained from a woman in her forties or fifties with Graves' hyperthyroidism. The sequenced sample was blood. This CDR3 reads CASSPRDRVASGYTF. The CDR3 nucleotides are TGTGCCAGCAGCCCCCGGGACAGGGTTGCGAGTGGCTACACCTTC.